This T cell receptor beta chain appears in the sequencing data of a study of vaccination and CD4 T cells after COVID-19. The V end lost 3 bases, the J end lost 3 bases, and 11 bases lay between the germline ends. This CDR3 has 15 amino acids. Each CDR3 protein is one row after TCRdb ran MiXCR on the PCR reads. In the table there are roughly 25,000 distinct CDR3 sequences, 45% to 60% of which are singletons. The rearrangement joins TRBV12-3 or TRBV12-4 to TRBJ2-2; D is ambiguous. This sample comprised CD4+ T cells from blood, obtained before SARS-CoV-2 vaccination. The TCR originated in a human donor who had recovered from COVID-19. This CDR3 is CASSFALTHTGELFF. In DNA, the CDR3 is TGTGCCAGCAGTTTCGCCCTGACCCACACCGGGGAGCTGTTTTTT.